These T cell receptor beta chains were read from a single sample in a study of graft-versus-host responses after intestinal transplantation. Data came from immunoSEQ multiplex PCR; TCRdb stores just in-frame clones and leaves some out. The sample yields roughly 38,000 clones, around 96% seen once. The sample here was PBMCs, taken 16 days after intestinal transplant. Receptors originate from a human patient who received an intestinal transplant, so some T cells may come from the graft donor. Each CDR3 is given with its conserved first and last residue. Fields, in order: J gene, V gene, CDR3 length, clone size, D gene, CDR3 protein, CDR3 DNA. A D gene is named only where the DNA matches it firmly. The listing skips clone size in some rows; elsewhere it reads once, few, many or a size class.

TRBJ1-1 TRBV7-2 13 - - CASSLAMNTEAFF TGTGCCAGCAGCTTAGCCATGAACACTGAAGCTTTCTTT
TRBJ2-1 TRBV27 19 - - CASSPTTPPAGISYNEQFF TGTGCCAGCAGTCCTACCACCCCGCCGGCAGGGATCTCCTACAATGAGCAGTTCTTC
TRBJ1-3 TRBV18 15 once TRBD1 CASSGQGIPGNTIYF TGTGCCAGCTCCGGACAGGGTATTCCTGGAAACACCATATATTTT
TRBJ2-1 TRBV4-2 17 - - CASSPRTTPKPYNEQFF TGTGCCAGCAGCCCCCGGACCACTCCCAAACCCTACAATGAGCAGTTCTTC
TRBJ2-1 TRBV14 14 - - CASSLIGRDNEQFF TGTGCCAGCAGCCTCATAGGTCGGGACAATGAGCAGTTCTTC
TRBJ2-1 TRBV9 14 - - CASSVGHSYNEQFF TGTGCCAGCAGCGTAGGACACTCCTACAATGAGCAGTTCTTC
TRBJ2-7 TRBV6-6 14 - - CASSYSSGSYEQYF TGTGCCAGCAGTTACTCCTCAGGGTCCTACGAGCAGTACTTC
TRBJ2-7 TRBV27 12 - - CASSLGLGEQYF TGTGCCAGCAGTTTGGGACTGGGCGAGCAGTACTTC
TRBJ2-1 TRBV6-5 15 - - CASSYGVAEKNEQFF TGTGCCAGCAGTTACGGGGTAGCGGAAAAAAATGAGCAGTTCTTC
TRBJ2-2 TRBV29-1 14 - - CSVDPQGATGELFF TGCAGCGTTGATCCGCAGGGCGCGACCGGGGAGCTGTTTTTT
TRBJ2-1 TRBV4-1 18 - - CASSPKKTGQLIYNEQFF TGCGCCAGCAGCCCCAAGAAGACAGGCCAACTGATATACAATGAGCAGTTCTTC
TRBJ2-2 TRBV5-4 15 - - CASSRGQIHTGELFF TGTGCCAGCAGCAGAGGACAGATACACACCGGGGAGCTGTTTTTT
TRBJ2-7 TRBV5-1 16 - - CASSLETGESSYEQYF TGCGCCAGCAGCTTGGAGACCGGGGAATCCTCCTACGAGCAGTACTTC
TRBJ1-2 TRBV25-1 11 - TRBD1 CASQGADGYTF TGTGCCAGCCAGGGGGCTGATGGCTACACCTTC
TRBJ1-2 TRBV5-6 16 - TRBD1 CASSLETGFPNYGYTF TGTGCCAGCAGCTTGGAGACAGGGTTTCCTAACTATGGCTACACCTTC
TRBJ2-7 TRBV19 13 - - CASSIQAVDEQYF TGTGCCAGTAGTATCCAAGCCGTCGACGAGCAGTACTTC
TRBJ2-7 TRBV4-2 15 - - CASSQESDSTYEQYF TGTGCCAGCAGCCAAGAGTCGGACAGCACCTACGAGCAGTACTTC
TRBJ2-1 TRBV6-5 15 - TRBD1 CASSLGQGAGNEQFF TGTGCCAGCAGCCTTGGACAGGGGGCGGGTAATGAGCAGTTCTTC
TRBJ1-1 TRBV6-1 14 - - CASSEVRGNTEAFF TGTGCCAGCAGTGAAGTAAGAGGGAACACTGAAGCTTTCTTT
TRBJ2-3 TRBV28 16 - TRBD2 CASSPLAAGGQDTQYF TGTGCCAGCAGTCCGCTGGCAGCGGGGGGGCAGGATACGCAGTATTTT
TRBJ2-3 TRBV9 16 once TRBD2 CASSPQLREHTDTQYF TGTGCCAGCAGCCCCCAGCTGCGGGAGCACACAGATACGCAGTATTTT
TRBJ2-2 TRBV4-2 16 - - CASSQSGTPNTGELFF TGTGCCAGCAGCCAATCCGGGACTCCGAACACCGGGGAGCTGTTTTTT
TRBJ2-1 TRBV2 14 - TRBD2 CASKPGLSYNEQFF TGTGCCAGCAAACCGGGACTAAGTTACAATGAGCAGTTCTTC
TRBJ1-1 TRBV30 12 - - CAWTGGNTEAFF TGTGCCTGGACTGGCGGGAACACTGAAGCTTTCTTT
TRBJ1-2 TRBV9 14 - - CASSPGDSGTGYTF TGTGCCAGCAGCCCCGGGGATTCGGGGACTGGCTACACCTTC
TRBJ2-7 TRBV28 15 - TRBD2 CASWAQAGVRREQYF TGTGCCAGCTGGGCACAAGCGGGAGTAAGGCGCGAGCAGTACTTC